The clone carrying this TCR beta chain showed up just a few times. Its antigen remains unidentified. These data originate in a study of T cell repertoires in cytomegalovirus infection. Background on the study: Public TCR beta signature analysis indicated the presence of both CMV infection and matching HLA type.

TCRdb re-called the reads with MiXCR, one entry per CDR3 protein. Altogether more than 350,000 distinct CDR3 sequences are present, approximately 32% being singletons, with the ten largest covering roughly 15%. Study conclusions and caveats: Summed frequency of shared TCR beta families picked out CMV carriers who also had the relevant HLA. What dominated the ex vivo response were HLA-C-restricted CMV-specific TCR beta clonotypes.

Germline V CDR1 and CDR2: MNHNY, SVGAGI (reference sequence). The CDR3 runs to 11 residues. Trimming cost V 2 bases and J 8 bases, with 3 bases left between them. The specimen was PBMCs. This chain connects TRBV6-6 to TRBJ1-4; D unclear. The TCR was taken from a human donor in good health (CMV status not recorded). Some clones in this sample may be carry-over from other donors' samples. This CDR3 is CASSYKEKLFF. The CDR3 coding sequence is TGTGCCAGCAGTTACAAGGAAAAACTGTTTTTT.